A single T cell receptor beta chain is shown here with its context. The sample belongs to a study of blood T cell repertoires in COVID-19. As for the study in general: Some COVID-19 samples were acute and others convalescent; all came from the United States, Italy and Spain. T cells, B-cell-depleted T cells, or PBMCs provided the cDNA or gDNA that served as material.

In the authors' methods: Amplification from reference gene primers served as the basis for estimated nucleated cell counts. TCRdb's table, derived via immunoSEQ multiplex PCR, lists solely in-frame clones and lacks some. V and J calls and clone size are copied from that table; D and trimming were computed from the DNA. The sample lists more than 400,000 clones; 70% to 90% were seen once. The TCR was taken from a human donor in a cohort sampled during active COVID-19. The source material was peripheral blood.

The CDR3 DNA reads TGTGCCAGCAGTTACTCGAGTAGGGGTCGTACTGAAGCTTTCTTT. Translation: CASSYSSRGRTEAFF. The gene calls are TRBV6-5 and TRBJ1-1; tentative D call: TRBD1 (5 bases). V was pared by 0 bases and J by 5 bases, with 13 bases between. The V gene's germline CDR1 is MNHEY and CDR2 SVGAGI. This CDR3 region has 15 residues.